Reported below is one T cell receptor beta chain. The data derive from a study of T cell responses to AZD1222 COVID-19 vaccine. Germline assignment: CDR1 MNHNS and CDR2 SASEGT. CDR3 length equals 16 residues. Trimming cost V 1 base and J 4 bases; bases outside gene matches: 4. Sequencing used immunoSEQ multiplex PCR; TCRdb keeps in-frame clones, though not all of them. Of approximately 200,000 clones in the sample, 70% to 90% are singletons; the top ten hold 7.7%. This sample comprised peripheral blood, obtained on day 0 of AZD1222 vaccination. This sequence joins TRBV6-1 and TRBJ1-6, with 7 nucleotides matching TRBD1. The TCR was taken from an adult in good health. Written as DNA, the CDR3 is TGTGCCAGCAGTGAAGACAGGGGCGGTTATAATTCACCCCTCCACTTT. This codes for CASSEDRGGYNSPLHF.